Following are 10 T cell receptor beta chains from one sample sequenced in a study of immune evolution from preneoplasia to lung adenocarcinoma. Profiled with immunoSEQ multiplex PCR; TCRdb holds only in-frame clones, not every one. This sample has about 26,000 clones, with just under 75% found just once. Sequencing input: FFPE invasive lung adenocarcinoma tissue. The receptors were sampled from a person aged 55 to 69 with invasive lung adenocarcinoma. Some clones in this sample may be carry-over from other donors' samples.

The chain carries TRBV6-6 and TRBJ1-5; 7 bases fit TRBD1. This CDR3 has 14 residues. V gave up 6 bases and J gave up 0 bases; unmatched junction bases: 2. Germline V CDR1 and CDR2: MNHNY, SVGAGI (reference sequence). Written as DNA, the CDR3 is TGTGCCAGCAGGGGACAGAATAGCAATCAGCCCCAGCATTTT. Translation gives CASRGQNSNQPQHF.

This clone is medium-sized. The CDR3 loop is CASSFSSTDTQYF. In nucleotides, the CDR3 is TGTGCCAGCTCCTTCTCCAGTACAGATACGCAGTATTTT. V usage is TRBV18 and J usage is TRBJ2-3; D remains unclear. CDR1 is KGHSH and CDR2 is LQKENI in the germline V gene. Trimming stripped 6 bases from V and 3 bases from J, with 10 bases between. The CDR3 totals 13 residues.

This chain uses TRBV18 with TRBJ1-1, with TRBD1 as a possible D gene (6 bases). CDR3 length equals 17 residues. V lost 3 bases to trimming and J lost 0 bases, with 17 bases between them. CDR1 and CDR2 from the germline V gene are KGHSH and LQKENI. CDR3 sequence reads: CASSPDRSGSMNTEAFF. DNA for the CDR3: TGTGCCAGCTCACCCGACAGGTCGGGTTCCATGAACACTGAAGCTTTCTTT.

The chain links TRBV7-6 to TRBJ2-7; tentative D call: TRBD1 (6 bases). This CDR3 spans 13 amino acids. Trimming took 5 bases from V and 3 from J, leaving 11 bases between them. The V gene's germline CDR1 is SGHVS and CDR2 FNYEAQ. The CDR3 bases are TGTGCCAGCAGCCGGGACACTTTCTACGAGCAGTACTTC. Its translation is CASSRDTFYEQYF.

The chain couples TRBV27 to TRBJ2-1, with 13 bases that match TRBD2. The CDR3 extends over 16 amino acids. The V gene's germline CDR1 is MNHEY and CDR2 SMNVEV (reference sequence). The V and J ends lost 3 bases and 5 bases, in that order; junction bases with no gene match: 4. The CDR3 sequence: CASSFHGLAGDNEQFF. For the CDR3, the DNA is TGTGCCAGCAGTTTCCACGGACTAGCGGGAGACAATGAGCAGTTCTTC.

This clone came up a few times. V gene TRBV2 combines with J gene TRBJ1-1, with D unclear. The length of the CDR3 is 13 residues. Germline V gives CDR1 SNHLY, CDR2 FYNNEI. The V and J ends lost 3 bases and 3 bases respectively, with 8 bases between them. The CDR3 coding sequence is TGTGCCAGCAGTGACTCGACTTACACTGAAGCTTTCTTT. Encoded protein: CASSDSTYTEAFF.

The chain joins TRBV4-2 to TRBJ1-2, with 7 bases matching TRBD1. The junction had 10 bases not matched to a gene; V was cut back by 0 bases and J by 6 bases. The CDR3 contains 16 residues. CDR1 and CDR2 (germline): LGHNA, YNFKEQ. The CDR3 DNA reads as TGTGCCAGCAGCCAAGAGCAGACCCCCCAGGGGGATGGCTACACCTTC. The encoded protein is CASSQEQTPQGDGYTF.

The CDR3 sequence is CASSSYRGSYNEQFF. In nucleotides, the CDR3 is TGTGCCAGCAGCTCATACAGGGGGTCCTACAATGAGCAGTTCTTC. The V gene is TRBV7-2, the J gene TRBJ2-1, with 8 positions matching TRBD1. In germline, CDR1 is SGHTA, CDR2 FQGNSA. This CDR3 region has 15 residues. V gave up 4 bases and J gave up 1 base; unmatched junction bases: 3.

This rearrangement joins TRBV5-5 to TRBJ2-2; TRBD1 is a possible D gene (5 bases). Trimming shortened V by 4 bases and J by 4 bases, and 11 bases separated the two germline ends. The CDR3 is made up of 14 amino acids. Germline V gives CDR1 SGHKS, CDR2 YYEKEE (reference sequence). This chain's CDR3 is CASSPTVGTGELFF. The CDR3 DNA sequence: TGTGCCAGCAGCCCGACAGTAGGCACCGGGGAGCTGTTTTTT.

This clone occurred once. In DNA form, the CDR3 reads TGTGCCAGCTCCCCCCCGGGAGGGCAAGATACGCAGTATTTT. Translated, it gives CASSPPGGQDTQYF. This rearrangement joins TRBV18 to TRBJ2-3; 8 bases fit TRBD2. V lost 6 bases to trimming and J lost 5 bases; unmatched junction nucleotides: 7. Looked up from germline, CDR1 is KGHSH and CDR2 is LQKENI. The CDR3 has 14 residues.